The sequence of this T cell receptor beta chain was determined in a study of CD8+CD57+ T cells in acquired aplastic anemia. Profiles of TCR beta VDJ and CDR3 were generated from a genomic DNA template. TCRdb called the reads again in MiXCR, with one record for every CDR3 protein. The data contain under 350,000 distinct CDR3 sequences, approximately 57% of them singletons. In patients chosen for sequencing, flow cytometry had shown CD8+CD57+ cell expansion. This TCR derives from a human donor with aplastic anemia. Specimen: sorted CD4+, CD8+, or CD8+CD57+ T cells (not recorded which) from PBMCs.

CDR3 DNA sequence: TGTGCCAGCAGCTTACTCCCCTTGGGACAGGGAGCAGATACGCAGTATTTT. It specifies CASSLLPLGQGADTQYF. The chain joins TRBV5-6 to TRBJ2-3, with TRBD1 identical over 9 bases. This CDR3 is built from 17 residues. V trimming: 2 bases; J trimming: 4 bases; junction bases outside the gene matches: 11. Germline V gives CDR1 SGHDT, CDR2 YYEEEE.